This entry lists 18 T cell receptor beta chains sequenced from one sample in a study of T cells after yellow fever vaccination. TCRdb processed the 5' RACE reads anew with MiXCR; each CDR3 protein has one entry. The sample includes more than 300,000 distinct CDR3 sequences, about 10% of them seen just once. The sequencing here drew on CD4+ T cells sorted from PBMCs, taken 45 days after the yellow fever booster vaccination. These receptors were obtained from a man aged 18 to 30 who received the YFV17D yellow fever vaccine.

The table lists this clonotype with a few counts. The CDR3 loop is CASSEDTRSPRTDTQYF. The CDR3 DNA is TGTGCCAGTAGCGAGGACACTAGGTCACCTCGCACAGATACGCAGTATTTT. The rearrangement links TRBV19 to TRBJ2-3; D is possibly TRBD1 or TRBD2 (5 bases each). The CDR3 has 17 amino acids. The V gene lost 6 bases and the J gene lost 1 base, with 20 bases spanning the gap. Germline assignment: CDR1 LNHDA and CDR2 SQIVND (reference sequence).

In its sample, this clonotype was seen a few times. The chain links TRBV27 to TRBJ2-7; the match to TRBD1 covers 10 bases. J was trimmed by 2 bases and V by 1 base; bases with no gene match: 2. Germline V gene sequence: CDR1 MNHEY, CDR2 SMNVEV (reference sequence). This CDR3 is 15 amino acids long. CDR3 bases: TGTGCCAGCAGTTTATACGGGACAGGGGCCTACGAGCAGTACTTC. Encoded protein: CASSLYGTGAYEQYF.

In its sample, this clonotype was seen a few times. V gene TRBV6-6 combines with J gene TRBJ1-3, with D unresolved. This CDR3 has 11 amino acids. Trimming took off 0 bases at V and 15 bases at J, with 9 bases between the two ends. Germline lookup yields CDR1 MNHNY and CDR2 SVGAGI (reference sequence). CDR3 sequence (DNA): TGTGCCAGCAGTTACTCGCGCCAGGAATATTTT. Its translation is CASSYSRQEYF.

This clonotype turned up a few times. CDR3 nucleotides: TGTGCCAGCAGGGAGTCAGTGGCGGCTCGCAGTAGCTCCTATAATTCACCCCTCCACTTT. It codes for CASRESVAARSSSYNSPLHF. The V and J genes are TRBV2 and TRBJ1-6, with no clear D. Trimming cost V 6 bases and J 0 bases, with 24 bases left between them. CDR3 length: 20 residues. Germline CDR1 is SNHLY and CDR2 is FYNNEI. Together with reference TRBV2 and TRBJ1-6, the CDR3 gives the full variable domain: EPEVTQTPSHQVTQMGQEVILRCVPISNHLYFYWYRQILGQKVEFLVSFYNNEISEKSEIFDDQFSVERPDGSNFTLKIRSTKLEDSAMYFCASRESVAARSSSYNSPLHFGNGTRLTVT.

A few counts support this clonotype. The rearrangement uses TRBV20-1 and TRBJ2-3; D might be TRBD2 (5 bases). Trimming took 0 bases from V and 3 from J, leaving 16 bases between them. This CDR3 comprises 16 residues. Germline V CDR1 and CDR2: DFQATT, SNEGSKA (reference sequence). Here the CDR3 DNA reads TGCAGTGCTAGAGATCATGGCGGGTCGACGACAGATACGCAGTATTTT. This encodes CSARDHGGSTTDTQYF.

V usage is TRBV20-1 and J usage is TRBJ2-1; 9 bases agree with TRBD1. V trimming: 4 bases; J trimming: 7 bases; junction bases outside the gene matches: 8. The germline V gene encodes CDR1 DFQATT and CDR2 SNEGSKA (reference sequence). CDR3 length equals 14 residues. The CDR3 is CSATGDRAVNEQFF. In DNA form, the CDR3 reads TGCAGTGCTACCGGGGACAGGGCGGTAAATGAGCAGTTCTTC.

This clonotype occurred a few times. The rearrangement links TRBV12-3 or TRBV12-4 to TRBJ2-1; possibly TRBD2 for D (6 bases). The CDR3 covers 13 residues. Trimming took off 3 bases at V and 7 bases at J, with 10 bases between the two ends. CDR3 loop: CASSLRGSNEQFF. In DNA, the CDR3 is TGTGCCAGCAGTTTGCGGGGCAGTAATGAGCAGTTCTTC.

This clonotype came up a few times. The chain links TRBV10-3 to TRBJ2-7, with unresolved D. Per the germline V gene, CDR1 is ENHRY and CDR2 is SYGVKD. V was pared by 5 bases and J by 3 bases, with 11 bases between. The CDR3 length is 13 residues. The CDR3 DNA reads TGTGCCATCAGTAATGGAAAGTACTACGAGCAGTACTTC. This sequence encodes CAISNGKYYEQYF.

The genes are TRBV7-3 and TRBJ2-2; TRBD1 matches at 7 bases. The J segment lost 4 bases and the V segment lost 4 bases, leaving 9 bases of the junction unmatched. Germline assignment: CDR1 SGHTA and CDR2 FQGTGA. There are 16 residues in the CDR3. The CDR3 bases are TGTGCCAGCAGCTCACCGGGACAGTCCTTCACCGGGGAGCTGTTTTTT. Amino acid sequence: CASSSPGQSFTGELFF.

In its sample, this clonotype was seen many times. The chain joins TRBV6-2 or TRBV6-3 to TRBJ1-5, with D unresolved. This CDR3 contains 14 residues. Germline loops: CDR1 MNHEY, CDR2 SVGEGT. Between the trimmed V and J ends, which lost 5 bases and 0 bases, there was a span of 8 bases. Here the CDR3 DNA reads TGTGCCAGCAGTGACGGATATAGCAATCAGCCCCAGCATTTT. Its protein is CASSDGYSNQPQHF.

The chain has TRBV20-1 and TRBJ1-1; D unresolved. CDR1 and CDR2 (germline): DFQATT, SNEGSKA (reference sequence). V dropped 0 bases and J dropped 7 bases, with 6 bases sitting between them. The CDR3 length is 11 residues. The CDR3 DNA reads TGCAGTGCTAGAGATACCCGTGAAGCTTTCTTT. Translation gives CSARDTREAFF.

V and J are TRBV4-3 and TRBJ2-5; D remains unclear. Between the trimmed V and J ends, which lost 0 bases and 5 bases, there was a span of 7 bases. The CDR3 sequence is 13 residues long. CDR1 is LGHNA, CDR2 YSLEER, per germline. CDR3 in amino acids: CASSQELRETQYF. The CDR3 nucleotides are TGCGCCAGCAGCCAAGAGCTTAGGGAGACCCAGTACTTC.

There are many counts of this clonotype. V and J are TRBV29-1 and TRBJ2-3; D unresolved. Germline CDR1 and CDR2: SQVTM and ANQGSEA. The CDR3 totals 10 residues. Trimming left V 4 bases short and J 6 bases short, with 5 bases between. CDR3 bases: TGCAGCGTTGGTGGGGATACGCAGTATTTT. The encoded protein is CSVGGDTQYF.

This clonotype was found many times. For the CDR3, the DNA is TGCGCCAGCAGCTTGGAGGCTAGCCCTATAATCACAGATACGCAGTATTTT. Protein sequence: CASSLEASPIITDTQYF. J is TRBJ2-3 and V is TRBV5-1; possibly TRBD2 for D (5 bases). Germline loops: CDR1 SGHRS, CDR2 YFSETQ. The V end lost 0 bases, the J end lost 2 bases, and 16 bases lay between the germline ends. The CDR3 is 17 amino acids. Together with reference TRBV5-1 and TRBJ2-3, the CDR3 gives the full variable domain: KAGVTQTPRYLIKTRGQQVTLSCSPISGHRSVSWYQQTPGQGLQFLFEYFSETQRNKGNFPGRFSGRQFSNSRSEMNVSTLELGDSALYLCASSLEASPIITDTQYFGPGTRLTVL.

This clonotype was observed a handful of times. The rearrangement uses TRBV20-1 and TRBJ2-4; TRBD2 aligns across 9 bases. V lost 0 bases to trimming and J lost 6 bases; unmatched junction nucleotides: 6. Germline V gives CDR1 DFQATT, CDR2 SNEGSKA (reference sequence). The length of the CDR3 is 15 residues. The DNA of the CDR3 is TGCAGTGCTAGAGATCGACTAGCGGTGACAAACATTCAGTACTTC. Protein product: CSARDRLAVTNIQYF.

The chain couples TRBV19 to TRBJ1-1; D gene ambiguous. Germline loops: CDR1 LNHDA, CDR2 SQIVND (reference sequence). The CDR3 is made up of 13 amino acids. Trimming pared 3 bases from V and 5 bases from J, leaving 10 bases between. CDR3 DNA: TGTGCCAGTAGTATTCTTGCGGGGACTGAAGCTTTCTTT. Amino acids: CASSILAGTEAFF.

The chain combines TRBV18 with TRBJ2-5; D might be TRBD1 (6 bases). The germline CDR1 and CDR2 sequences are KGHSH and LQKENI. This CDR3 has 13 amino acids. V lost 8 bases and J 2 bases, leaving 12 bases between the germline ends. This CDR3 is CASARGRQETQYF. The CDR3 DNA follows: TGTGCCAGCGCCAGGGGCAGGCAAGAGACCCAGTACTTC. Full variable domain (rest looked up from reference TRBV18 and TRBJ2-5): NAGVMQNPRHLVRRRGQEARLRCSPMKGHSHVYWYRQLPEEGLKFMVYLQKENIIDESGMPKERFSAEFPKEGPSILRIQQVVRGDSAAYFCASARGRQETQYFGPGTRLLVL.

This clonotype occurred many times. V usage is TRBV7-2 and J usage is TRBJ1-2, with D perhaps matching TRBD1 (5 bases). Germline assignment: CDR1 SGHTA and CDR2 FQGNSA. Trimming shortened V by 5 bases and J by 4 bases, and 17 bases separated the two germline ends. The CDR3 is 15 residues long. CDR3 nucleotides: TGTGCCAGCAGCACAATTGGACAACCCTCCTATGGCTACACCTTC. It yields the protein CASSTIGQPSYGYTF.